This T cell receptor (beta chain) was identified in a study of T cell changes during pregnancy in multiple sclerosis. The CDR3 has 16 amino acids. V lost 2 bases and J lost 1; bases outside the gene matches: 3. The germline CDR1 and CDR2 sequences are MGHRA and YSYEKL. Libraries were prepared by immunoSEQ multiplex PCR; TCRdb keeps only in-frame clonotypes and omits some of them. The sample carries tens of thousands of clones, roughly 92% recorded once. V usage is TRBV4-1 and J usage is TRBJ2-1; 9 bases map to TRBD1. The receptor was derived from a female donor with multiple sclerosis, enrolled in a pregnancy study. The material was peripheral blood, obtained in the second trimester of pregnancy. Here the CDR3 DNA reads TGCGCCAGCAGCCAATCCGGGACAGGGTCCTACAATGAGCAGTTCTTC. Its translation is CASSQSGTGSYNEQFF.